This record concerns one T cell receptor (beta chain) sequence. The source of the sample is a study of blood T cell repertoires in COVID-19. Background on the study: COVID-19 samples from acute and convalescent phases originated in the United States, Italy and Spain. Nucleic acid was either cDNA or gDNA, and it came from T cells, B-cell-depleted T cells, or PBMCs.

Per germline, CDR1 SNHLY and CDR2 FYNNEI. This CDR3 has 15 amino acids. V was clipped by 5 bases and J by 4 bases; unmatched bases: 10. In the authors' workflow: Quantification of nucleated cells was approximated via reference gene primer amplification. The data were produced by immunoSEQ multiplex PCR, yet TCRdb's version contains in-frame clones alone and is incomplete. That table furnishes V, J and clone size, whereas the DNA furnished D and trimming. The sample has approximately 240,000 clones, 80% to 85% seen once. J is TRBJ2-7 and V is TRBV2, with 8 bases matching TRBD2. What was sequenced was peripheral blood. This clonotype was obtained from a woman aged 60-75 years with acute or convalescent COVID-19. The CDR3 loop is CASSRRGGPIYEQYF. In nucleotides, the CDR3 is TGTGCCAGCAGTCGTCGGGGGGGCCCCATTTACGAGCAGTACTTC.